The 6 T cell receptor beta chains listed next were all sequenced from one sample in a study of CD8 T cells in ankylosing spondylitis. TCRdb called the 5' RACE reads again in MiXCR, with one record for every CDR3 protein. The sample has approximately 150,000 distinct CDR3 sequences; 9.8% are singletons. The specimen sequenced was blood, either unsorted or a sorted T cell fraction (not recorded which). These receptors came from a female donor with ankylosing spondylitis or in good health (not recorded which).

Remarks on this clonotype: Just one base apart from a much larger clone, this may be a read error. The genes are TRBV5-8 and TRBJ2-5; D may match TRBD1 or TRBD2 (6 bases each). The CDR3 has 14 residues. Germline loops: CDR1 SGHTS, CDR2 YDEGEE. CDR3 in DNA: TGTGCCGGCAGCTTGAGAGGGGGAGGCGAGACCCAGTACTTC. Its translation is CAGSLRGGGETQYF.

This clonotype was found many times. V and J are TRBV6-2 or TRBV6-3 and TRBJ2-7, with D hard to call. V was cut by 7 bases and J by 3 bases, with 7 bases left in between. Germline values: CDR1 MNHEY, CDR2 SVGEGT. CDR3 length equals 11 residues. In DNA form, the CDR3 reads TGTGCCAGCACGGACGGCTACGAGCAGTACTTC. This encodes CASTDGYEQYF.

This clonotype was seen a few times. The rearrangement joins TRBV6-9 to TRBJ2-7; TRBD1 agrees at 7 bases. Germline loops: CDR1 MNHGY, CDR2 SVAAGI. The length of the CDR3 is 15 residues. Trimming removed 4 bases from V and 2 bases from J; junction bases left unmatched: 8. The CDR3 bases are TGTGCCAGCAGTTCCCCTGGACAGGCGACCTACGAGCAGTACTTC. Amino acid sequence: CASSSPGQATYEQYF.

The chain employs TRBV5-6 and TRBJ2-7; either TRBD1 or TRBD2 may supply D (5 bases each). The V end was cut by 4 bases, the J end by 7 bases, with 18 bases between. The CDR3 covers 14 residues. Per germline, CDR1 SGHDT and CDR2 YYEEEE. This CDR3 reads CASSPRDLPLEQYF. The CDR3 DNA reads TGTGCCAGCAGCCCCCGGGACCTCCCATTAGAGCAGTACTTC.

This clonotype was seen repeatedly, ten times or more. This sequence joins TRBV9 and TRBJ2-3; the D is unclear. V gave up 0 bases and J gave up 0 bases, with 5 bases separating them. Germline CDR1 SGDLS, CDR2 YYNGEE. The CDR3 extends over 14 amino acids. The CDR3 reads CASSVGASTDTQYF. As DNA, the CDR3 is TGTGCCAGCAGCGTAGGGGCCAGCACAGATACGCAGTATTTT.

The CDR3 DNA reads TGCAGTGCTCGCGACCTCTACGAGCAGTACTTC. Translating gives CSARDLYEQYF. This chain joins TRBV20-1 and TRBJ2-7; D is ambiguous. CDR1 is DFQATT, CDR2 SNEGSKA, per germline (reference sequence). V dropped 5 bases and J dropped 3 bases, with 8 bases sitting between them. The CDR3 contains 11 residues.